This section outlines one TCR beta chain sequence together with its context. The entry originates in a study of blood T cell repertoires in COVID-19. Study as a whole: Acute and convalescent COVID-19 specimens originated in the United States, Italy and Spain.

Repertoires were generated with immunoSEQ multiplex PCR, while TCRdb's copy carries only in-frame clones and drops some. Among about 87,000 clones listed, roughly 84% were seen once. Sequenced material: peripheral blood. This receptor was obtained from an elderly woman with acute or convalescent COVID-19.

This chain's CDR3 is CASSLSGGNDRYTF. The CDR3 nucleotides are TGTGCCAGCAGTTTATCGGGGGGGAATGACCGCTACACCTTC. The rearrangement joins TRBV27 to TRBJ1-2, with D possibly being TRBD1 (5 bases). Trimming cost V 0 bases and J 9 bases, with 14 bases left between them. This CDR3 region has 14 residues. In germline, CDR1 is MNHEY, CDR2 SMNVEV (reference sequence).